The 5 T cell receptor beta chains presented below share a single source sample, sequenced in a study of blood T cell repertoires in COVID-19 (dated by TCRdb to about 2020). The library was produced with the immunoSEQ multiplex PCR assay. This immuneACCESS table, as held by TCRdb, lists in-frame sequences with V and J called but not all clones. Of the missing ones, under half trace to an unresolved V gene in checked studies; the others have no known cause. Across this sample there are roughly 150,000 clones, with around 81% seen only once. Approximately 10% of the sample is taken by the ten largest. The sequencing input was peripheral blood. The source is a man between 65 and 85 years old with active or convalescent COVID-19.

The CDR3 is CASSPFGTDLNQPQHF. CDR3 bases: TGTGCCAGCAGCCCATTCGGCACAGATCTCAATCAGCCCCAGCATTTT. This chain connects TRBV7-2 to TRBJ1-5; D gene unclear. Germline loops: CDR1 SGHTA, CDR2 FQGNSA. There are 16 residues in the CDR3. V was clipped by 5 bases and J by 3 bases, with 17 bases between them.

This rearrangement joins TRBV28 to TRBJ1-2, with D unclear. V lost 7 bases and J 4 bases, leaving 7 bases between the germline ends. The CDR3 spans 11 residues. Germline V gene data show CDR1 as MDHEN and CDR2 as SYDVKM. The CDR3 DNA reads TGTGCCAGCATTTCGGGCTATGGCTACACCTTC. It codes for CASISGYGYTF.

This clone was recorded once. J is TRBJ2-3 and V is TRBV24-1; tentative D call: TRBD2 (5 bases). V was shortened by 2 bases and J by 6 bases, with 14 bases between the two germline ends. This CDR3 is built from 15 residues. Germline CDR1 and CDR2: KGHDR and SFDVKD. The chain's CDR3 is CATSDSRAGWDTQYF. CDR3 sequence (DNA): TGTGCCACCAGTGATTCGAGGGCAGGATGGGATACGCAGTATTTT.

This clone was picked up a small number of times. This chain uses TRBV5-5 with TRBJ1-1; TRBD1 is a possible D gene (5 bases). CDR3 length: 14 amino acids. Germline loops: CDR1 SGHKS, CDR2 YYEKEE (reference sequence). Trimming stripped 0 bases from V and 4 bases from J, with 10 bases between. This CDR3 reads CASSLVTDLTEAFF. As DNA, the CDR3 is TGTGCCAGCAGCTTGGTGACAGACCTCACTGAAGCTTTCTTT.

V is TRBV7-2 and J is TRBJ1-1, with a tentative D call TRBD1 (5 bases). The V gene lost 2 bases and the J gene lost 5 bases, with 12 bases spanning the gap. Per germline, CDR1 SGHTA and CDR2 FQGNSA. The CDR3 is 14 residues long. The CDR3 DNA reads TGTGCCAGCAGCTTACAGGGATTTGGAACTGAAGCTTTCTTT. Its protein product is CASSLQGFGTEAFF.